This TCR beta chain was recovered during a study of T-cell memory formation after mild COVID-19. TCRdb fed the 5' RACE reads into MiXCR, producing one record per CDR3 protein. The sample consists of about 430,000 distinct CDR3 sequences, 20% to 30% of them appearing once. In its sample, this clonotype was seen a few times. This CDR3 region has 16 residues. V dropped 3 bases and J dropped 3 bases, with 14 bases sitting between them. The germline V gene has CDR1 PRHDT and CDR2 FYEKMQ (reference sequence). The V and J genes are TRBV13 and TRBJ2-2, with a weak D call TRBD1 (6 bases). The source is an adult woman who had mild COVID-19 (a few samples of this study predate the infection). Cell type and time point are not known. Sequencing was performed on PBMCs or a T cell subset sorted from them (not recorded which). This CDR3 is CASSFQGRKDTGELFF. The CDR3 bases are TGTGCCAGCAGCTTCCAGGGGCGTAAAGACACCGGGGAGCTGTTTTTT.